A selection of T cell receptor beta chains follows, all from one sample in a study of T cell responses to AZD1222 COVID-19 vaccine. The assay was immunoSEQ multiplex PCR, and TCRdb's table has in-frame clones only and misses some. The data show about 120,000 clones, with approximately 83% seen just once and 9% to 9.5% held by the top ten. The sample here was peripheral blood, taken on day 0 of AZD1222 vaccination. The receptors were gathered from an adult in good health. CDR3s include the opening cysteine and the closing phenylalanine or tryptophan. The D gene is left open where the match is weak. The size field is filled for only some rows; it gives once, few, many or a size class.

v_call	d_call	clone_size	j_call	cdr3_nt	cdr3_aa
TRBV7-2	.	.	TRBJ1-1	TGTGCCAGCAGGAGAGGGGGGGGAAACACTGAAGCTTTCTTT	CASRRGGGNTEAFF
TRBV7-8	TRBD1	.	TRBJ2-7	TGTGCCAGCAGCTTAGGGACAGGGATCTACGAGCAGTACTTC	CASSLGTGIYEQYF
TRBV28	.	.	TRBJ1-5	TGTGCCAGCAGTTTAGACGGGATCCATAGCAATCAGCCCCAGCATTTT	CASSLDGIHSNQPQHF
TRBV24-1	.	.	TRBJ1-2	TGTGCCACCAGTGGCCCTCTGGGGCCAGGGGTCGATGGCTACACCTTC	CATSGPLGPGVDGYTF
TRBV3-1/TRBV3-2	TRBD1	once	TRBJ1-2	TGTGCCAGCAGAAGGAAGGCGGGACAGGGCGTGGGCTACACCTTC	CASRRKAGQGVGYTF
TRBV19	TRBD2	.	TRBJ2-2	TGTGCCAGTAGTACCCGTAGTCTAGCGGGAATCACCGGGGAGCTGTTTTTT	CASSTRSLAGITGELFF
TRBV4-3	.	once	TRBJ1-2	TGCGCCAGCAGCCAAGACCCTATTACAGGCGTTGGTGGCTACACCTTC	CASSQDPITGVGGYTF
TRBV5-4	TRBD2	once	TRBJ2-7	TGTGCCAGCAGCTTAACCGGGACTACCTACGAGCAATACTTC	CASSLTGTTYEQYF
TRBV3-1/TRBV3-2	.	few	TRBJ1-2	TGTGCCAGCAGCACCCAAGGGGGACACTATGGCTACACCTTC	CASSTQGGHYGYTF
TRBV4-3	TRBD1	.	TRBJ1-3	TGCGCCAGCAGCCAAGACCCTAGGGTTGGGACAGCCTCTGGAAACACCATATATTTT	CASSQDPRVGTASGNTIYF
TRBV5-5	.	.	TRBJ1-1	TGTGCCAGCAGCCTACAGGGTGTCGCTGAAGCTTTCTTT	CASSLQGVAEAFF
TRBV7-2	.	.	TRBJ1-6	TGTGCCAGCAGCTTAGTCGGGGTGTATTCACCCCTCCACTTT	CASSLVGVYSPLHF
TRBV11-2	TRBD2	.	TRBJ2-3	TGTGCCAGCAGCTTAGCACTAGCGGGAACAGATACGCAGTATTTT	CASSLALAGTDTQYF
TRBV6-5	.	.	TRBJ2-7	TGTGCCAGCAGGCAAACAGGGAACTCCTACGAGCAGTACTTC	CASRQTGNSYEQYF
TRBV27	.	.	TRBJ2-7	TGTGCCAGCAGTTTAACGCCCTTCTTCGACGAGCAGTACTTC	CASSLTPFFDEQYF
TRBV11-2	.	.	TRBJ2-3	TGTGCCAGCAGCTTAATGGGGGGGCCCACAGATACGCAGTATTTT	CASSLMGGPTDTQYF
TRBV5-1	.	.	TRBJ1-6	TGCGCCAGCAGCTTGAGGTCAGGGAATAATTCACCCCTCCACTTT	CASSLRSGNNSPLHF
TRBV2	.	once	TRBJ2-3	TGTGCCACCCAAAGAATCAGATCGAACTTGGTAGGCACAGATACGCAGTATTTT	CATQRIRSNLVGTDTQYF
TRBV2	.	.	TRBJ1-5	TGTGCCAGCAGTGACCAGGAGAACTATCAGCCCCAGCATTTT	CASSDQENYQPQHF
TRBV4-2	.	.	TRBJ2-7	TGTGCCAGCAGCCAAGATTTGGGTTACGAGCAGTACTTC	CASSQDLGYEQYF
TRBV27	TRBD1	.	TRBJ2-7	TGTGCCAGCAGTTTATCTCCAACCGGGACAGGAACCTACGAGCAGTACTTC	CASSLSPTGTGTYEQYF
TRBV19	TRBD2	.	TRBJ2-1	TGTGCCAGTAGTAGGCGGCTAGCGGGGGGGTCCTACAATGAGCAGTTCTTC	CASSRRLAGGSYNEQFF
TRBV5-6	.	.	TRBJ1-6	TGTGCCAGCCAGGGCTCCTATAATTCACCCCTCCACTTT	CASQGSYNSPLHF
TRBV2	TRBD2	.	TRBJ2-3	TGTGCCAGCGGGGTGACTAGCCGGGCGGATACGCAGTATTTT	CASGVTSRADTQYF
TRBV6-1	.	.	TRBJ1-5	TGTGCCAGCAGTGAAGCGTATAGCAATCAGCCCCAGCATTTT	CASSEAYSNQPQHF
TRBV28	.	.	TRBJ1-1	TGTGCCAGCAGTACAGGGTACACTGAAGCTTTCTTT	CASSTGYTEAFF
TRBV3-1/TRBV3-2	TRBD1	.	TRBJ1-1	TGTGCCAGCAGCCCTAGAAAGCAGGACAGGGGCACTGAAGCTTTCTTT	CASSPRKQDRGTEAFF
TRBV5-1	.	.	TRBJ2-3	TGCGCCAGCAGCTTATTCGGCGGTACTAGCACAGATACGCAGTATTTT	CASSLFGGTSTDTQYF
TRBV21-1	.	.	TRBJ1-1	TGTGCCAGCAGCAATAGCGGGGCGCGAGGGAACACTGAAGCTTTCTTT	CASSNSGARGNTEAFF
TRBV27	.	.	TRBJ2-7	TGTGCCAGCAGAGAGCTGGGAGACCACGAGCAGTACTTC	CASRELGDHEQYF
TRBV9	.	.	TRBJ1-2	TGTGCCAGCAGCGTAGGCCCAGGGGAGGACTATGGCTACACCTTC	CASSVGPGEDYGYTF
TRBV7-3	TRBD2	.	TRBJ2-2	TGTGCCAGCAGCCCCGTTGGGGGAGGGACGAACACCGGGGAGCTGTTTTTT	CASSPVGGGTNTGELFF
TRBV4-3	.	.	TRBJ2-2	TGCGCCAGCAGCCAAGATCTAACAGTGTACGGGGAGCTGTTTTTT	CASSQDLTVYGELFF
TRBV7-9	.	.	TRBJ2-5	TGTGCCAGCAGCTTAAGAGGGAGCCAGACCCAGTACTTC	CASSLRGSQTQYF
TRBV7-9	.	.	TRBJ1-2	TGTGCCAGCAGCTTAAATCTGGCAAGACATGGCTACACCTTC	CASSLNLARHGYTF
TRBV27	.	few	TRBJ1-1	TGTGCCAGCACCCCTTGGGGGAGGGGGGACACTGAAGCTTTCTTT	CASTPWGRGDTEAFF
TRBV21-1	.	.	TRBJ2-1	TGTGCCAGCAGCCTTCTCGTCGGCCCTCAGGGGGGTGAGCAGTTCTTC	CASSLLVGPQGGEQFF
TRBV5-5	.	.	TRBJ1-2	TGTGCCAGCAGCTGGTGGGGGTCAGGAGCGAACTATGGCTACACCTTC	CASSWWGSGANYGYTF
TRBV18	.	few	TRBJ1-1	TGTGCCAGCTCACCAATTCCCGGCTCCGCCACTGAAGCTTTCTTT	CASSPIPGSATEAFF
TRBV5-1	.	.	TRBJ2-3	TGCGCCAGCAGCTTAGGAACTAACAGGGCAGATACGCAGTATTTT	CASSLGTNRADTQYF
TRBV5-1	.	.	TRBJ2-7	TGCGCCAGCAGCCTTTACTCGGAGGGCGAGCAGTACTTC	CASSLYSEGEQYF
TRBV18	TRBD1	.	TRBJ1-6	TGTGCCAGCTCATCCGGACAGGGGGACCCACCCCTCCACTTT	CASSSGQGDPPLHF